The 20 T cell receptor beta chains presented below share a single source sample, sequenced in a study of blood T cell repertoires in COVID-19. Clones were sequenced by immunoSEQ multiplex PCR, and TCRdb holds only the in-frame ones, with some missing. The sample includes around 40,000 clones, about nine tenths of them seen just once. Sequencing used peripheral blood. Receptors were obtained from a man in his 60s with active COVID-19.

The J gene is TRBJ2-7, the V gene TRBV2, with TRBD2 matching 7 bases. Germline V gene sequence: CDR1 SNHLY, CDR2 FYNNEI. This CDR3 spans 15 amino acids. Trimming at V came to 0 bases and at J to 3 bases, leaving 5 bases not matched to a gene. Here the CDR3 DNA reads TGTGCCAGCAGTGAAGCCACATCGGGGGGCTACGAGCAGTACTTC. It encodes CASSEATSGGYEQYF.

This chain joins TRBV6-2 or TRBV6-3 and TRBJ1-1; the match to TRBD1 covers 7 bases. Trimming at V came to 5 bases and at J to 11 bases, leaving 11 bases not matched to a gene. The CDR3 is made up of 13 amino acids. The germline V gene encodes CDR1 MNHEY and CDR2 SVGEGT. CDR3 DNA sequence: TGTGCCAGCAGTATCGGGACAGTCCGAAAGGCTTTCTTT. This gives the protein CASSIGTVRKAFF.

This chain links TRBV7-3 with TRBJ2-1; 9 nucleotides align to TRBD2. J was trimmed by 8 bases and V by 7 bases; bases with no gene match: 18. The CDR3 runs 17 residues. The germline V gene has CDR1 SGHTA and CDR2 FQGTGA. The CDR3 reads CASTQTHSGSFHDEQFF. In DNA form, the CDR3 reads TGTGCCAGCACCCAGACCCATAGCGGGAGTTTCCACGATGAGCAGTTCTTC.

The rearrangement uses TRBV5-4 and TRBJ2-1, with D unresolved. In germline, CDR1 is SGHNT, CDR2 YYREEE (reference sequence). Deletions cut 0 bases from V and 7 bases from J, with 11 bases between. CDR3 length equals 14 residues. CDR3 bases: TGTGCCAGCAGCTTGGAGAACAGCCCAAATGAGCAGTTCTTC. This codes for CASSLENSPNEQFF.

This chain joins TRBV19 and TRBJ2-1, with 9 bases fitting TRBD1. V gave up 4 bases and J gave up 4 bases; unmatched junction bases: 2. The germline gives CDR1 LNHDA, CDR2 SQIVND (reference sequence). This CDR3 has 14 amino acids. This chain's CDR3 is CASSNGQGYNEQFF. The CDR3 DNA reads TGTGCCAGTAGTAACGGACAGGGGTACAATGAGCAGTTCTTC.

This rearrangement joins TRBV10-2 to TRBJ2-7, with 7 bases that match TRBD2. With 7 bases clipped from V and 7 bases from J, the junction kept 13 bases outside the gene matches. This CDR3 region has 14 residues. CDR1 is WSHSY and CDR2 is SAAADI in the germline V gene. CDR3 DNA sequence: TGCGCCAGCAAAGAGCTGGCAGCGGGAAGTGAGCAGTACTTC. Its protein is CASKELAAGSEQYF.

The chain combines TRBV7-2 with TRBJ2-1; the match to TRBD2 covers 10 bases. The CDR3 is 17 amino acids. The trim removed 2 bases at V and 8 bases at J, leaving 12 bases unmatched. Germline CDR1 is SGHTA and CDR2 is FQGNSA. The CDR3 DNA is TGTGCCAGCAGCTTAACCTCTCCCAGCGGGGGGGGACATGAGCAGTTCTTC. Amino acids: CASSLTSPSGGGHEQFF.

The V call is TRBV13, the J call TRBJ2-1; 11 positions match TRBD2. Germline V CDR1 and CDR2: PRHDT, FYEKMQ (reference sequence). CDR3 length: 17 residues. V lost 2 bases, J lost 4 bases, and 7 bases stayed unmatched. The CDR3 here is CASSLTTSGSRYNEQFF. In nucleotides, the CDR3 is TGTGCCAGCAGCTTAACAACTAGCGGGAGCAGGTACAATGAGCAGTTCTTC.

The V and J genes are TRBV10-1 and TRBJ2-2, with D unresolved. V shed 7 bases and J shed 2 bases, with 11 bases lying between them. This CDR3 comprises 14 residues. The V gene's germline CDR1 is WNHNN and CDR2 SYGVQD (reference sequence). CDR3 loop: CASKRGDNTGELFF. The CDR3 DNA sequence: TGCGCCAGCAAAAGAGGAGATAACACCGGGGAGCTGTTTTTT.

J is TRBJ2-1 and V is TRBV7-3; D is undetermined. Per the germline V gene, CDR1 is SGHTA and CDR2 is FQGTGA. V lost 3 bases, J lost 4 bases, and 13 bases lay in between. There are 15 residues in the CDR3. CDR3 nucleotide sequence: TGTGCCAGCAGCTTGGGCGCGACCCAATACAATGAGCAGTTCTTC. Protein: CASSLGATQYNEQFF.

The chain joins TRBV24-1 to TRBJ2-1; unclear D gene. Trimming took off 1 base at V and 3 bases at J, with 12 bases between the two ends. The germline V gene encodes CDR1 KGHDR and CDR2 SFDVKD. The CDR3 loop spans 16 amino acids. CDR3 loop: CATSDLSPYGYNEQFF. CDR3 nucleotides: TGTGCCACCAGTGATTTATCGCCCTATGGCTACAATGAGCAGTTCTTC.

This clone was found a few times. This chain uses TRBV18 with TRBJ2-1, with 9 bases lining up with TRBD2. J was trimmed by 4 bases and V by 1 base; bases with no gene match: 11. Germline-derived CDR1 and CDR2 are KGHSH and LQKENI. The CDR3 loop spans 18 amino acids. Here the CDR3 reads CASSPREREAPVYNEQFF. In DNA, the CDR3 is TGTGCCAGCTCACCACGTGAGCGGGAGGCCCCTGTTTACAATGAGCAGTTCTTC.

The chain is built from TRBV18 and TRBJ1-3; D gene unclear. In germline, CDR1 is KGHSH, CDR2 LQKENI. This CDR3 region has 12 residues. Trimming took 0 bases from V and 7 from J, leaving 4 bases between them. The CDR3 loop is CASSPPGNTIYF. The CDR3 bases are TGTGCCAGCTCACCACCCGGGAACACCATATATTTT.

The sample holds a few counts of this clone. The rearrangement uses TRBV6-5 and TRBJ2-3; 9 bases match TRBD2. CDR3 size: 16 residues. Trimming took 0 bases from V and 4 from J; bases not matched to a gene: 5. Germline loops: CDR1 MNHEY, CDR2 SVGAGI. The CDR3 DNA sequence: TGTGCCAGCAGTTACTCTAGCGGGAGTGGATCAGATACGCAGTATTTT. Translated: CASSYSSGSGSDTQYF.

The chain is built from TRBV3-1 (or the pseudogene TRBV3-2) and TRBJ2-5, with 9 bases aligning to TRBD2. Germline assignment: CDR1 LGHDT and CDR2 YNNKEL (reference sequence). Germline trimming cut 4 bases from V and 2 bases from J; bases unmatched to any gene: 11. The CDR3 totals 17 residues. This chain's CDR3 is CASSRQGSGRFQETQYF. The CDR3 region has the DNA TGTGCCAGCAGCCGCCAGGGTAGCGGGAGATTTCAAGAGACCCAGTACTTC.

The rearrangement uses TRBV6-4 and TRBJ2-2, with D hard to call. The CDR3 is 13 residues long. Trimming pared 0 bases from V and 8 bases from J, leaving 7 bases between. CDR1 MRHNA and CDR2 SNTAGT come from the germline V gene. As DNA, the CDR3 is TGTGCCAGCAGTGACTCGATTGAGGGGGAGCTGTTTTTT. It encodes CASSDSIEGELFF.

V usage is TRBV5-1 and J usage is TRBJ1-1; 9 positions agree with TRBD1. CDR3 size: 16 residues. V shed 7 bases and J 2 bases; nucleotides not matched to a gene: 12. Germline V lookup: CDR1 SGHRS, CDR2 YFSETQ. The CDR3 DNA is TGCGCCAGCGAAGATGACAGGGGGGTTGGAAACACTGAAGCTTTCTTT. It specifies CASEDDRGVGNTEAFF.

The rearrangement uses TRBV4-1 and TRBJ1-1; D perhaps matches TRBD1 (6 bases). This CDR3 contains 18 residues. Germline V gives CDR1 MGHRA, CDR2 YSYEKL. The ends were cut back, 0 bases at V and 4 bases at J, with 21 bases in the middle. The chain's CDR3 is CASSQERDITRTGTEAFF. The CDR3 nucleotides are TGCGCCAGCAGCCAAGAGAGGGACATTACTAGGACGGGCACTGAAGCTTTCTTT.

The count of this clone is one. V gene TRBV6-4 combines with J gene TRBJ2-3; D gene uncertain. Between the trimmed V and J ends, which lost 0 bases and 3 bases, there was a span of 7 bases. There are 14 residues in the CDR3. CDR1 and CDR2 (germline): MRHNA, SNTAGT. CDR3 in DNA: TGTGCCAGCAGTGACTCTCCAGGAACAGATACGCAGTATTTT. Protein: CASSDSPGTDTQYF.

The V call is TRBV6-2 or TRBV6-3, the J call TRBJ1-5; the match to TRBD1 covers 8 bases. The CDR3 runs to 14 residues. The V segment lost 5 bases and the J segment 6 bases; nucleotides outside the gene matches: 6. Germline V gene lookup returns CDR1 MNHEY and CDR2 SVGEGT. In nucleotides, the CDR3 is TGTGCCAGCAGTAAGGACAGGGCGAGTCAGCCCCAGCATTTT. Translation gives CASSKDRASQPQHF.